Below, 30 T cell receptor beta chains from the same sample are listed, as sequenced in a study of blood T cell repertoires in COVID-19. This table comes from immunoSEQ multiplex PCR, and its TCRdb copy is limited to in-frame clones, with some not included. Among hundreds of thousands of clones, over 75% were seen once, and the ten largest hold roughly 4.1%. Sample: peripheral blood. The receptors stem from a woman in her 50s with active or convalescent COVID-19.

This clone was observed a handful of times. The chain carries TRBV4-2 and TRBJ1-5; 8 bases line up with TRBD1. Looked up from germline, CDR1 is LGHNA and CDR2 is YNFKEQ. This CDR3 spans 16 amino acids. V trimming: 0 bases; J trimming: 4 bases; junction bases outside the gene matches: 5. CDR3 DNA sequence: TGTGCCAGCAGCCAAGATCCCGGGACAGGAAATCAGCCCCAGCATTTT. It codes for CASSQDPGTGNQPQHF.

The DNA of the CDR3 is TGCGCCAGCAGCTTGGGGGGCGGCTACGAGCAGTACTTC. It yields the protein CASSLGGGYEQYF. J is TRBJ2-7 and V is TRBV5-1; possibly TRBD1 for D (5 bases). This CDR3 spans 13 amino acids. Trimming pared 0 bases from V and 3 bases from J, leaving 7 bases between. Germline V gene lookup returns CDR1 SGHRS and CDR2 YFSETQ.

The chain couples TRBV24-1 to TRBJ1-1; D perhaps matches TRBD1 (6 bases). The germline V and J ends were trimmed by 1 base and 1 base, with 9 bases remaining between them. This CDR3 spans 15 amino acids. Germline V gene data show CDR1 as KGHDR and CDR2 as SFDVKD. The CDR3 nucleotides are TGTGCCACCAGTGATTTCCCGACAGGGAACACTGAAGCTTTCTTT. This encodes CATSDFPTGNTEAFF.

The chain carries TRBV30 and TRBJ1-1; perhaps TRBD1 as D (6 bases). The CDR3 has 16 amino acids. V lost 2 bases and J lost 11, with 27 bases in between. Germline V lookup: CDR1 GTSNPN, CDR2 SVGIG (reference sequence). The CDR3 sequence: CAWSSTPPGGRLRAFF. The CDR3 DNA reads TGTGCCTGGAGTTCGACGCCTCCCGGGGGGCGCTTGAGGGCTTTCTTT.

This clone was counted a single time. The chain couples TRBV7-8 to TRBJ1-2; 9 nucleotides align to TRBD1. Germline V gene sequence: CDR1 SGHVS, CDR2 FQNEAQ. The CDR3 runs to 13 residues. Trimming cost V 6 bases and J 5 bases; bases outside gene matches: 4. CDR3 coding DNA: TGTGCCAGCAGGCCCGGACAGGGGTATGGCTACACCTTC. Protein: CASRPGQGYGYTF.

The rearrangement links TRBV9 to TRBJ1-1; D might be TRBD1 (6 bases). The CDR3 covers 14 residues. The ends were cut back, 2 bases at V and 1 base at J, with 9 bases in the middle. Germline V gene lookup returns CDR1 SGDLS and CDR2 YYNGEE. CDR3 nucleotide sequence: TGTGCCAGCAGCGTTCAGGGGAGGAACACTGAAGCTTTCTTT. Translation: CASSVQGRNTEAFF.

This chain links TRBV6-5 with TRBJ2-3; maybe TRBD1 (6 bases). Between the trimmed V and J ends, which lost 7 bases and 0 bases, there was a span of 11 bases. CDR3 length: 14 amino acids. Germline V gives CDR1 MNHEY, CDR2 SVGAGI. The CDR3 loop reads CASTRGGSTDTQYF. DNA for the CDR3: TGTGCCAGCACTCGAGGGGGAAGCACAGATACGCAGTATTTT.

This clone was seen once. The CDR3 protein is CASSTLHGTGENTEAFF. CDR3 coding DNA: TGTGCCAGTAGTACCTTACACGGGACAGGGGAGAACACTGAAGCTTTCTTT. This chain connects TRBV19 to TRBJ1-1; 10 nucleotides align to TRBD1. The germline V gene has CDR1 LNHDA and CDR2 SQIVND (reference sequence). CDR3 length: 17 amino acids. V shed 4 bases, J shed 1 base, and the junction held 9 bases outside the gene matches.

CDR3 loop: CASSLKAGTGGDTQYF. The CDR3 bases are TGTGCCAGCAGCTTAAAAGCCGGGACAGGAGGAGATACGCAGTATTTT. The rearrangement uses TRBV7-3 and TRBJ2-3; TRBD1 matches at 8 bases. The junction had 8 bases not matched to a gene; V was cut back by 1 base and J by 5 bases. Germline V gene lookup returns CDR1 SGHTA and CDR2 FQGTGA. The CDR3 is made up of 16 amino acids.

This chain links TRBV30 with TRBJ1-3; no firm D call. Trimming pared 1 base from V and 7 bases from J, leaving 8 bases between. Germline-derived CDR1 and CDR2 are GTSNPN and SVGIG (reference sequence). This CDR3 is built from 12 residues. The CDR3, as DNA: TGTGCCTGGAGTGGAGGCGGCAACACCATATATTTT. Encoded protein: CAWSGGGNTIYF. The whole variable domain, remainder taken from reference TRBV30 and TRBJ1-3, is SQTIHQWPATLVQPVGSPLSLECTVEGTSNPNLYWYRQAAGRGLQLLFYSVGIGQISSEVPQNLSASRPQDRQFILSSKKLLLSDSGFYLCAWSGGGNTIYFGEGSWLTVV.

V gene TRBV2 combines with J gene TRBJ2-1; D gene unclear. Germline V gives CDR1 SNHLY, CDR2 FYNNEI. The CDR3 covers 13 residues. The ends were cut back, 1 base at V and 8 bases at J, with 9 bases in the middle. The CDR3 DNA is TGTGCCAGCAGTGAAGAACTATTACATGAGCAGTTCTTC. Amino acids: CASSEELLHEQFF.

The chain combines TRBV4-1 with TRBJ1-5; TRBD1 matches 9 bases. Germline CDR1 MGHRA, CDR2 YSYEKL. V dropped 4 bases and J dropped 6; count of bases not matched to a gene: 4. The CDR3 contains 14 residues. The chain's CDR3 is CASSRGTGSQPQHF. CDR3 sequence (DNA): TGCGCCAGCAGCCGAGGGACAGGGAGTCAGCCCCAGCATTTT.

This clone has a handful of counts. The chain uses TRBV5-1 and TRBJ2-3; the D gene is possibly TRBD2 (6 bases). V shed 5 bases and J shed 2 bases, with 24 bases lying between them. Germline loops: CDR1 SGHRS, CDR2 YFSETQ. The CDR3 length is 18 residues. This CDR3 reads CASRGPKEGWVVTDTQYF. The CDR3 DNA reads TGCGCCAGCAGGGGCCCTAAGGAGGGCTGGGTAGTCACAGATACGCAGTATTTT.

The genes are TRBV7-2 and TRBJ1-2; D is unresolved. The germline V gene encodes CDR1 SGHTA and CDR2 FQGNSA. The CDR3 runs to 13 residues. V was cut by 1 base and J by 4 bases, with 7 bases left in between. The CDR3 protein is CASSLVVSYGYTF. In DNA, the CDR3 is TGTGCCAGCAGCTTAGTTGTCAGCTATGGCTACACCTTC.

Worth noting for this clone: Other DNA sequences in the sample encode the same CDR3. The V gene is TRBV5-1, the J gene TRBJ1-1, with a tentative D call TRBD1 (5 bases). CDR3 length equals 14 residues. Deletions cut 0 bases from V and 4 bases from J, with 10 bases between. Germline V gene lookup returns CDR1 SGHRS and CDR2 YFSETQ. CDR3 protein: CASSLVGVGTEAFF. As DNA, the CDR3 is TGCGCCAGCAGCTTGGTAGGGGTGGGCACTGAAGCTTTCTTT.

The chain links TRBV18 to TRBJ1-2, with TRBD1 matching over 8 bases. The CDR3 is 13 amino acids. The V segment lost 4 bases and the J segment 2 bases; nucleotides outside the gene matches: 0. Germline assignment: CDR1 KGHSH and CDR2 LQKENI. The chain's CDR3 is CASSRQGNYGYTF. The CDR3 DNA reads TGTGCCAGCTCACGACAGGGGAACTATGGCTACACCTTC. The variable domain in full, with the rest retrieved from reference TRBV18 and TRBJ1-2, is NAGVMQNPRHLVRRRGQEARLRCSPMKGHSHVYWYRQLPEEGLKFMVYLQKENIIDESGMPKERFSAEFPKEGPSILRIQQVVRGDSAAYFCASSRQGNYGYTFGSGTRLTVV.

This clone was picked up one time. The V gene is TRBV24-1, the J gene TRBJ2-3, with 13 bases fitting TRBD2. The germline V gene encodes CDR1 KGHDR and CDR2 SFDVKD. There are 17 residues in the CDR3. J lost 5 bases, V lost 4 bases, and 8 bases had no gene match. In DNA, the CDR3 is TGTGCCACCAGTGACGCCGGACTAGCGGGAGTGGAAGATACGCAGTATTTT. Protein sequence: CATSDAGLAGVEDTQYF.

This chain links TRBV7-2 with TRBJ2-1, with TRBD2 matching 9 bases. Per germline, CDR1 SGHTA and CDR2 FQGNSA. The CDR3 contains 14 residues. V gave up 7 bases and J gave up 8 bases; unmatched junction bases: 9. The CDR3 reads CASNRLAGLYEQFF. For the CDR3, the DNA is TGTGCCAGCAATCGGCTAGCGGGACTGTATGAGCAGTTCTTC.

J is TRBJ2-5 and V is TRBV27; 9 nucleotides align to TRBD1. The ends lost 4 bases at V and 5 bases at J; junction bases unmatched: 26. Per germline, CDR1 MNHEY and CDR2 SMNVEV (reference sequence). The CDR3 totals 21 residues. The CDR3: CASSSNPNFLYRGRKIETQYF. The CDR3 DNA follows: TGTGCCAGCAGTTCAAACCCGAATTTCCTTTACAGGGGGCGGAAGATTGAGACCCAGTACTTC.

The chain is built from TRBV3-1 (or the pseudogene TRBV3-2) and TRBJ2-5; maybe TRBD2 (7 bases). V was clipped by 4 bases and J by 5 bases, with 14 bases between them. There are 14 residues in the CDR3. Germline V CDR1 and CDR2: LGHDT, YNNKEL (reference sequence). The CDR3 region has the DNA TGTGCCAGCAGCCGACGGACAGCGGGGGAGACCCAGTACTTC. This translates into CASSRRTAGETQYF.

This chain links TRBV30 with TRBJ1-3; tentative D call: TRBD1 (5 bases). Germline lookup yields CDR1 GTSNPN and CDR2 SVGIG (reference sequence). V gave up 4 bases and J gave up 2 bases, with 15 bases separating them. The CDR3 loop spans 15 amino acids. CDR3 protein: CAWTRQGYPGNTIYF. In DNA form, the CDR3 reads TGTGCCTGGACCCGGCAGGGTTATCCTGGAAACACCATATATTTT.

This sequence joins TRBV7-8 and TRBJ2-7; possibly TRBD1 for D (5 bases). The length of the CDR3 is 15 residues. Germline V gene data show CDR1 as SGHVS and CDR2 as FQNEAQ. Trimming stripped 4 bases from V and 3 bases from J, with 16 bases between. The CDR3: CASSYRQLGHYEQYF. The CDR3 nucleotides read TGTGCCAGCAGCTACCGACAGCTGGGCCACTACGAGCAGTACTTC.

Here the CDR3 reads CASRRQGATYEQYF. The CDR3 nucleotides are TGTGCCAGCAGGCGACAGGGGGCAACCTACGAGCAGTACTTC. V usage is TRBV28 and J usage is TRBJ2-7; 10 bases map to TRBD1. The germline V gene has CDR1 MDHEN and CDR2 SYDVKM. This CDR3 has 14 amino acids. After removal of 6 bases from V and 2 bases from J, the junction contained 4 bases not matched to a gene.

The J gene is TRBJ2-3, the V gene TRBV10-2; weak D call: TRBD2 (6 bases). This CDR3 is built from 11 residues. The V and J ends lost 5 bases and 12 bases respectively, with 12 bases between them. Germline V gives CDR1 WSHSY, CDR2 SAAADI. The CDR3 is CASSHGTLQYF. The CDR3 DNA is TGCGCCAGCAGTCATGGGACTCTACAGTATTTT.

V usage is TRBV6-5 and J usage is TRBJ1-1, with 7 bases aligning to TRBD1. V lost 8 bases, J lost 3 bases, and 6 bases stayed unmatched. The CDR3 extends over 13 amino acids. Germline V gene data show CDR1 as MNHEY and CDR2 as SVGAGI. CDR3 protein: CASLGQSYTEAFF. The CDR3 nucleotides read TGTGCCAGCCTGGGACAGAGCTACACTGAAGCTTTCTTT.

The rearrangement joins TRBV7-2 to TRBJ2-2; 7 bases line up with TRBD2. Looked up from germline, CDR1 is SGHTA and CDR2 is FQGNSA. The CDR3 runs 18 residues. V shed 0 bases, J shed 1 base, and the junction held 8 bases outside the gene matches. The CDR3 DNA sequence: TGTGCCAGCAGCTTAGCGTCCTTGGCGGGAGTGAACACCGGGGAGCTGTTTTTT. Translated, it gives CASSLASLAGVNTGELFF.

This chain links TRBV7-9 with TRBJ2-1, with D possibly TRBD1 on 6 matching bases. This CDR3 has 15 residues. Germline CDR1 reads SEHNR; CDR2 reads FQNEAQ (reference sequence). The ends were cut back, 3 bases at V and 5 bases at J, with 14 bases in the middle. This chain's CDR3 is CASSLGAEVNNEQFF. CDR3 coding DNA: TGTGCCAGCAGCTTGGGGGCGGAGGTAAACAATGAGCAGTTCTTC.

The chain is built from TRBV7-2 and TRBJ1-2, with TRBD1 as a possible D gene (5 bases). CDR3 length equals 15 residues. V was shortened by 2 bases and J by 7 bases, with 17 bases between the two germline ends. Looked up from germline, CDR1 is SGHTA and CDR2 is FQGNSA. The CDR3 here is CASSLLVLAGFGYTF. CDR3 bases: TGTGCCAGCAGCTTACTAGTTTTGGCAGGGTTTGGCTACACCTTC.

This chain links TRBV7-9 with TRBJ2-5, with TRBD1 matching 7 bases. J lost 7 bases, V lost 5 bases, and 4 bases had no gene match. Per germline, CDR1 SEHNR and CDR2 FQNEAQ (reference sequence). This CDR3 has 12 amino acids. The CDR3 sequence is CASSDRAGTQYF. For the CDR3, the DNA is TGTGCCAGCAGCGACAGGGCGGGGACCCAGTACTTC.

CDR3 DNA sequence: TGTGCCTGGAGTGTATCCTCCCTCTGGTTCTTC. Encoded protein: CAWSVSSLWFF. The V call is TRBV30, the J call TRBJ2-1; D is undetermined. The CDR3 has 11 residues. Trimming left V 0 bases short and J 15 bases short, with 12 bases between. Germline loops: CDR1 GTSNPN, CDR2 SVGIG (reference sequence).